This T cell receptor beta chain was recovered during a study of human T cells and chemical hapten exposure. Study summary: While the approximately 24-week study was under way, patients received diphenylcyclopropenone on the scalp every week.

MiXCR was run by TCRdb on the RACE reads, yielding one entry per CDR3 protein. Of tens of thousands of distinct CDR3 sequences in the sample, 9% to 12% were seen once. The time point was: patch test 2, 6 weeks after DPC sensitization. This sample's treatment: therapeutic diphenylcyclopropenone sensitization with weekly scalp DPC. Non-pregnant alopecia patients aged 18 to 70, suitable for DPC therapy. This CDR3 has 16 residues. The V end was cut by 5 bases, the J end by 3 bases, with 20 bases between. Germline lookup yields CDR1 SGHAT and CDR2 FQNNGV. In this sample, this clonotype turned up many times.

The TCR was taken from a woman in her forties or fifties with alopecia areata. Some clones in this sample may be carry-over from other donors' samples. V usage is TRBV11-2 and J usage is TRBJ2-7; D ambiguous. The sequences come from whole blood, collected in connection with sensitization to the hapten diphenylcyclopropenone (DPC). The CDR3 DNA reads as TGTGCCAGCAGCCTGGAACCAACCTTAAGAATCTACGAGCAGTACTTC. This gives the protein CASSLEPTLRIYEQYF.